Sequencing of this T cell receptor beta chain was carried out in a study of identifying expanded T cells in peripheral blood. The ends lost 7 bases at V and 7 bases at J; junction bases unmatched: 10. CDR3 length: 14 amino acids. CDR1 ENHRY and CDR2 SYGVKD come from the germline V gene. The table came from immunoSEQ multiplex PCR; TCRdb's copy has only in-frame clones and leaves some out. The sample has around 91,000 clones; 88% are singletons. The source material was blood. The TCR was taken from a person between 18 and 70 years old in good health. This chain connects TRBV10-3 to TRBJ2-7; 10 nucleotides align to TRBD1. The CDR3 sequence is CAITRQGASGEQYF. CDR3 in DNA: TGTGCCATCACCCGACAGGGGGCTTCGGGAGAGCAGTACTTC.